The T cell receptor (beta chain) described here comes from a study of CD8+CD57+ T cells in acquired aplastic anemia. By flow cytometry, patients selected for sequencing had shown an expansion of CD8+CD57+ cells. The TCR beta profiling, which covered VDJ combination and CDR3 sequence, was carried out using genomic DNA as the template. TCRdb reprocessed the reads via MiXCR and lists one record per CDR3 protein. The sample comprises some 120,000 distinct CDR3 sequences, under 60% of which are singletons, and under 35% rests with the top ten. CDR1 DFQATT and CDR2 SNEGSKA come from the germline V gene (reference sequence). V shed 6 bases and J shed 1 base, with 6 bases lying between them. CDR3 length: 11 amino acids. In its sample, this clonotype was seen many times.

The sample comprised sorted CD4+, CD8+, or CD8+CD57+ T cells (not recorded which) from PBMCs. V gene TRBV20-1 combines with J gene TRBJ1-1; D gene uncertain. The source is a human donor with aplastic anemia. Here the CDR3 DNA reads TGCAGTGCCTACAGGAACACTGAAGCTTTCTTT. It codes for CSAYRNTEAFF.